This is a list of T cell receptor beta chains from one sample in a study of cytomegalovirus exposure and HLA in healthy donors. Profiling relied on immunoSEQ multiplex PCR, and the TCRdb table lists in-frame clones only, not all of them. The sample yields more than 65,000 clones, 93% seen once. Sequencing used PBMCs. Receptors were obtained from a man younger than 35 in good health and CMV-seronegative. Each CDR3 is given with its conserved first and last residue. The order of the fields is clone size, V gene, J gene, D gene, CDR3 protein, CDR3 DNA. D genes are given only for firm matches. Where a row states a size, it is once, few, many or the class of an expanded clone; other rows omit it.

once	TRBV30	TRBJ2-5	TRBD2	CAWQTSFPETQYF	TGTGCCTGGCAGACTAGCTTCCCAGAGACCCAGTACTTC
few	TRBV5-6	TRBJ2-7	.	CASSLLGTSYEQYF	TGTGCCAGCAGTCTCCTCGGGACAAGTTACGAGCAGTACTTC
.	TRBV10-3	TRBJ2-7	TRBD2	CATHTSGGEQYF	TGTGCCACCCATACGTCGGGGGGCGAGCAGTACTTC
.	TRBV5-4	TRBJ2-1	TRBD2	CASSSSSGSYNEQFF	TGTGCCAGCAGCTCCTCTAGCGGGAGCTACAATGAGCAGTTCTTC
.	TRBV18	TRBJ2-7	TRBD2	CASSPQLAGTSGSYEQYF	TGTGCCAGCTCACCTCAACTCGCTGGGACTAGCGGGAGTTACGAGCAGTACTTC
.	TRBV27	TRBJ1-1	TRBD1	CASSSPARDRRRGTEAFF	TGTGCCAGCAGTTCCCCCGCCAGGGACAGGCGGCGAGGCACTGAAGCTTTCTTT
.	TRBV6-1	TRBJ1-2	.	CASSEVAGRGSSYGYTF	TGTGCCAGCAGTGAAGTCGCGGGGCGGGGGAGTAGCTATGGCTACACCTTC
.	TRBV5-4	TRBJ2-1	TRBD2	CASRAGTNTYNEQFF	TGTGCCAGCAGAGCCGGGACTAACACCTACAATGAGCAGTTCTTC
.	TRBV5-4	TRBJ2-1	.	CASSPSWTPKDDEQFF	TGTGCCAGCAGCCCGTCGTGGACTCCAAAAGACGATGAGCAGTTCTTC
.	TRBV7-9	TRBJ1-1	.	CAGRTAMNTEAFF	TGTGCCGGGCGGACAGCCATGAACACTGAAGCTTTCTTT
.	TRBV4-1	TRBJ1-1	.	CASSQDLLGRGRTEAFF	TGCGCCAGCAGCCAAGATCTTTTGGGGAGAGGGCGCACTGAAGCTTTCTTT
.	TRBV4-1	TRBJ1-2	TRBD1	CASSPGRDRGRVRGYTF	TGCGCCAGCAGCCCCGGCCGGGACAGGGGGCGGGTGCGGGGCTACACCTTC
few	TRBV4-1	TRBJ2-7	TRBD2	CASSQPLRGTRGYEQYF	TGCGCCAGCAGCCAACCACTTCGGGGGACTAGAGGCTACGAGCAGTACTTC
.	TRBV30	TRBJ1-2	TRBD1	CAAQRTGALDYGYTF	TGTGCCGCCCAACGGACAGGGGCACTCGACTATGGCTACACCTTC
.	TRBV6-1	TRBJ2-7	.	CASSVEADYEQYF	TGTGCCAGCAGTGTGGAGGCGGACTACGAGCAGTACTTC
.	TRBV18	TRBJ2-2	TRBD2	CASSPPRGFTGELFF	TGTGCCAGCTCACCACCGCGGGGGTTCACCGGGGAGCTGTTTTTT
.	TRBV13	TRBJ1-3	TRBD1	CASRITGEQYTIYF	TGTGCCAGCAGGATTACAGGGGAGCAATACACCATATATTTT
once	TRBV18	TRBJ1-5	TRBD1	CASSQLQGTQPQHF	TGTGCCAGCTCCCAACTACAGGGGACCCAGCCCCAGCATTTT
.	TRBV15	TRBJ2-5	TRBD2	CATRLLAGGQETQYF	TGTGCCACCAGGCTGCTAGCGGGGGGGCAAGAGACCCAGTACTTC
.	TRBV6-5	TRBJ1-1	.	CASTPLRGTEAFF	TGTGCCAGCACCCCCCTACGGGGAACTGAAGCTTTCTTT
.	TRBV6-1	TRBJ2-6	.	CASKDAGSGANVLTF	TGTGCCAGCAAGGATGCGGGGTCCGGGGCCAACGTCCTGACTTTC
.	TRBV28	TRBJ1-2	.	CASSLWYGVPNYGYTF	TGTGCCAGCAGTTTATGGTACGGGGTGCCTAACTATGGCTACACCTTC